The 19 T cell receptor beta chains in this list originate from one sample, sequenced in a study of blood T cell repertoires in COVID-19. Measured with immunoSEQ multiplex PCR; TCRdb has only the in-frame clones, and not every one. The sample has about 180,000 clones, roughly 78% seen once; the top ten hold 5% to 8.5%. Sequencing was carried out using peripheral blood. Receptors were obtained from a man between 65 and 79 years old with active or convalescent COVID-19.

Only a few counts were recorded for this clone. The chain couples TRBV5-6 to TRBJ2-7; a weak D match, TRBD1 (6 bases). Germline assignment: CDR1 SGHDT and CDR2 YYEEEE. V dropped 2 bases and J dropped 2 bases, with 20 bases sitting between them. The CDR3 has 17 residues. CDR3 bases: TGTGCCAGCAGCTTTTTATCGAGGCAGACAGGACCCTACGAGCAGTACTTC. It specifies CASSFLSRQTGPYEQYF. Together with reference TRBV5-6 and TRBJ2-7, the CDR3 gives the full variable domain: DAGVTQSPTHLIKTRGQQVTLRCSPKSGHDTVSWYQQALGQGPQFIFQYYEEEERQRGNFPDRFSGHQFPNYSSELNVNALLLGDSALYLCASSFLSRQTGPYEQYFGPGTRLTVT.

In DNA, the CDR3 is TGTGCCAGTAGGGGGGGGACCGGGTCCCCTAACTATGGCTACACCTTC. Translating it yields CASRGGTGSPNYGYTF. The rearrangement joins TRBV19 to TRBJ1-2; TRBD1 might be the D (5 bases). Germline lookup yields CDR1 LNHDA and CDR2 SQIVND (reference sequence). Between the trimmed V and J ends, which lost 6 bases and 0 bases, there was a span of 17 bases. This CDR3 contains 16 residues.

The chain joins TRBV7-9 to TRBJ2-3, with D perhaps matching TRBD2 (5 bases). The CDR3 covers 13 residues. From germline, CDR1 is SEHNR and CDR2 FQNEAQ (reference sequence). Trimming shortened V by 1 base and J by 3 bases, and 5 bases separated the two germline ends. CDR3 region: CASSLGETDTQYF. CDR3 nucleotides: TGTGCCAGCAGCTTAGGGGAGACAGATACGCAGTATTTT.

This chain connects TRBV2 to TRBJ1-5; 9 bases match TRBD1. With V trimmed by 4 bases and J by 6 bases, 7 bases remained unmatched. CDR3 size: 15 residues. Germline CDR1 and CDR2: SNHLY and FYNNEI. CDR3 in amino acids: CASSVSGTGFQPQHF. DNA of the CDR3: TGTGCCAGCAGTGTCTCCGGGACAGGGTTTCAGCCCCAGCATTTT. Full variable domain (missing parts from reference TRBV2 and TRBJ1-5): EPEVTQTPSHQVTQMGQEVILRCVPISNHLYFYWYRQILGQKVEFLVSFYNNEISEKSEIFDDQFSVERPDGSNFTLKIRSTKLEDSAMYFCASSVSGTGFQPQHFGDGTRLSIL.

This chain links TRBV12-3 or TRBV12-4 with TRBJ1-2; D may be TRBD1 (6 bases). The V end lost 6 bases, the J end lost 12 bases, and 17 bases lay between the germline ends. The CDR3 runs to 12 residues. The CDR3 DNA reads TGTGCCAGCAGCAAAGGACAGCCGGTACACACCTTC. Translated, it gives CASSKGQPVHTF.

The chain recombines TRBV20-1 with TRBJ1-1, with TRBD1 matching over 8 bases. There are 11 residues in the CDR3. J was trimmed by 10 bases and V by 5 bases; bases with no gene match: 6. Germline values: CDR1 DFQATT, CDR2 SNEGSKA (reference sequence). As DNA, the CDR3 is TGCAGTGCTCCGGGACAGGAGGGAGCTTTCTTT. As protein: CSAPGQEGAFF.

This rearrangement joins TRBV27 to TRBJ1-2; 7 bases align to TRBD1. V lost 6 bases, J lost 8 bases, and 6 bases stayed unmatched. Germline V gene sequence: CDR1 MNHEY, CDR2 SMNVEV (reference sequence). The CDR3 is 12 residues long. In DNA, the CDR3 is TGTGCCAGCAGAAAAACAGGGGTCGGCTACACCTTC. It codes for CASRKTGVGYTF.

The chain recombines TRBV5-6 with TRBJ1-2; 9 bases match TRBD1. This CDR3 is built from 16 residues. Looked up from germline, CDR1 is SGHDT and CDR2 is YYEEEE. V trimming: 0 bases; J trimming: 6 bases; junction bases outside the gene matches: 9. The CDR3 DNA reads TGTGCCAGCAGCTTGGTAGAGACAGGGGGTATTCATGGCTACACCTTC. The encoded protein is CASSLVETGGIHGYTF.

The chain joins TRBV6-5 to TRBJ1-2, with D possibly TRBD1 on 5 matching bases. Looked up from germline, CDR1 is MNHEY and CDR2 is SVGAGI. V lost 5 bases and J 6 bases, leaving 13 bases between the germline ends. The CDR3 totals 13 residues. This CDR3 reads CASSKGFSDGYTF. The CDR3 nucleotides are TGTGCCAGCAGTAAGGGGTTTTCGGATGGCTACACCTTC.

V gene TRBV6-5 combines with J gene TRBJ2-7, with 7 bases fitting TRBD1. This CDR3 contains 16 residues. Trimming cost V 0 bases and J 3 bases; bases outside gene matches: 8. Germline-derived CDR1 and CDR2 are MNHEY and SVGAGI. CDR3 amino acids: CASSYSYDRVGYEQYF. The DNA for the CDR3 is TGTGCCAGCAGTTACTCATACGACAGGGTGGGCTACGAGCAGTACTTC.

V usage is TRBV19 and J usage is TRBJ2-6; D might be TRBD1 (5 bases). The CDR3 totals 15 residues. V was clipped by 3 bases and J by 2 bases, with 8 bases between them. Germline values: CDR1 LNHDA, CDR2 SQIVND (reference sequence). The CDR3 DNA sequence: TGTGCCAGTAGTATTCAGGGTGCTGGGGCCAACGTCCTGACTTTC. Residues: CASSIQGAGANVLTF.

The J gene is TRBJ2-5, the V gene TRBV2; no clear D. The CDR3 length is 12 residues. Trimming cost V 8 bases and J 0 bases, with 7 bases left between them. In germline, CDR1 is SNHLY, CDR2 FYNNEI. The CDR3: CASRSDQETQYF. Here the CDR3 DNA reads TGTGCCAGCCGTTCAGACCAAGAGACCCAGTACTTC.

The genes are TRBV3-1 (or the pseudogene TRBV3-2) and TRBJ2-7; D is uncertain. The germline V gene encodes CDR1 LGHDT and CDR2 YNNKEL (reference sequence). Between the trimmed V and J ends, which lost 1 base and 2 bases, there was a span of 6 bases. The CDR3 extends over 13 amino acids. The CDR3 coding sequence is TGTGCCAGCAGCCAAGCCGGAGCCTACGAGCAGTACTTC. Amino acids: CASSQAGAYEQYF.

The chain couples TRBV7-8 to TRBJ2-7, with 10 nucleotides matching TRBD2. V lost 1 base and J lost 4; bases outside the gene matches: 13. From germline, CDR1 is SGHVS and CDR2 FQNEAQ. This CDR3 is 18 amino acids long. The CDR3 loop reads CASSLEVLAGLQTYEQYF. CDR3 nucleotide sequence: TGTGCCAGCAGCTTAGAAGTACTAGCGGGACTCCAAACTTACGAGCAGTACTTC.

V is TRBV7-2 and J is TRBJ2-5; 9 bases agree with TRBD2. The length of the CDR3 is 14 residues. The V segment lost 1 base and the J segment 6 bases; nucleotides outside the gene matches: 3. CDR1 is SGHTA and CDR2 is FQGNSA in the germline V gene. As DNA, the CDR3 is TGTGCCAGCAGCTTAGGGCGGGGGGGACAGACCCAGTACTTC. Translated: CASSLGRGGQTQYF.

The V and J genes are TRBV4-2 and TRBJ2-7; TRBD2 matches 12 bases. CDR3 length: 17 residues. V gave up 10 bases and J gave up 3 bases; unmatched junction bases: 16. CDR1 LGHNA and CDR2 YNFKEQ come from the germline V gene. CDR3 sequence: CATSQGALTSGSYEQYF. The CDR3 DNA reads as TGTGCCACAAGTCAGGGGGCTTTGACTAGCGGGAGCTACGAGCAGTACTTC.

The V gene is TRBV18, the J gene TRBJ2-7; D call uncertain. The germline V gene encodes CDR1 KGHSH and CDR2 LQKENI. V lost 2 bases and J lost 0, with 8 bases in between. The CDR3 length is 14 residues. The CDR3 DNA follows: TGTGCCAGCTCACCATCACATTCCTCCTACGAGCAGTACTTC. It encodes CASSPSHSSYEQYF. Full variable domain (remainder filled in from reference TRBV18 and TRBJ2-7): NAGVMQNPRHLVRRRGQEARLRCSPMKGHSHVYWYRQLPEEGLKFMVYLQKENIIDESGMPKERFSAEFPKEGPSILRIQQVVRGDSAAYFCASSPSHSSYEQYFGPGTRLTVT.

This clone was counted between two and nine times. At one end the junction does not follow the germline gene, possibly because of a read error. The V gene is TRBV7-7, the J gene TRBJ2-1; 9 bases are shared with TRBD2. The CDR3 runs to 17 residues. CDR1 SSHAT and CDR2 FNYEAQ come from the germline V gene (reference sequence). The CDR3 sequence is CASSQGTSTDSYNEQFF. CDR3 bases: TGTGCTAGCAGCCAAGGGACTAGCACTGATTCCTACAATGAGCAGTTCTTC.

The chain is built from TRBV29-1 and TRBJ2-3; D is possibly TRBD2 (5 bases). Germline V gene data show CDR1 as SQVTM and CDR2 as ANQGSEA. CDR3 length equals 12 residues. Trimming shortened V by 4 bases and J by 4 bases, and 9 bases separated the two germline ends. The DNA of the CDR3 is TGCAGCGTTGGCGGGTCCGCAGATACGCAGTATTTT. Protein sequence: CSVGGSADTQYF.